The T cell receptor beta chain under discussion was sequenced for a study of post-analysis software for immune sequencing data. Study-level results: Patients had higher frequencies than controls of about 5 TRBV segments, including TRBV5-6, TRBV5-1 and TRBV20-1.

A note on this clonotype: Its specificity is not known.

Unique molecular identifiers had been added to the TCR beta cDNA libraries. A single record per CDR3 protein comes from TCRdb applying MiXCR to the PCR reads. This repertoire shows hundreds of thousands of distinct CDR3 sequences, about 57% found once; its top ten account for about 4.8%. Germline CDR1 reads MNHNY; CDR2 reads SVGAGI (reference sequence). The CDR3 consists of 14 residues. Trimming stripped 1 base from V and 3 bases from J, with 9 bases between. The chain has TRBV6-6 and TRBJ1-1; D call uncertain. This clonotype was sampled from a girl aged 5-17 years with multiple sclerosis. The sequencing input was blood. The CDR3 bases are TGTGCCAGCAGTTACTTGGGAGGTGACACTGAAGCTTTCTTT. This gives the protein CASSYLGGDTEAFF.